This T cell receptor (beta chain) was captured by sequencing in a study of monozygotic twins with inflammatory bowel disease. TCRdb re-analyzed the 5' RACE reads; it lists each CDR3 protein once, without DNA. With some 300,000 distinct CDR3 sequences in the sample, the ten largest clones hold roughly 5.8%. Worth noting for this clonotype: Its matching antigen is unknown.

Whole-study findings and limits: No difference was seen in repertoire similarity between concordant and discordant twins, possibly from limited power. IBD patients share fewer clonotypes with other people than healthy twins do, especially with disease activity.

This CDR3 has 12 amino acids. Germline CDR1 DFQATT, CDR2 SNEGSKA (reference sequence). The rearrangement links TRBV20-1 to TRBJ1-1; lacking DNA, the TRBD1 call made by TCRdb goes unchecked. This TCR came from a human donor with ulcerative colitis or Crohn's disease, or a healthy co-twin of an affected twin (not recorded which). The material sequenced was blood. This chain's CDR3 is CSASRGATEAFF.